Shown below are 23 T cell receptor beta chains from a single sample sequenced in a study of regulatory T cells in long-lasting Graves disease. Time point of the sample: newly diagnosed GD, antithyroid drugs for less than 3 months. The TCR library was prepared using RNA isolated from PBMCs. Arm-PCR with iRepertoire HTBI primers amplified the CDR3 regions for these TCR beta libraries. MiXCR, run by TCRdb on the multiplex PCR reads, gives a single entry per CDR3 protein. The data hold roughly 560,000 distinct CDR3 sequences, with around 16% observed a single time. These sequences were also reported in another study, on T cells in Graves' hyperthyroidism and ophthalmopathy.

The sample in question was peripheral blood mononuclear cells (PBMCs), obtained at new diagnosis, from a patient treated with antithyroid drugs. The receptors were sampled from a woman aged 35 to 60 with Graves disease.

This clonotype came up many times. The chain carries TRBV11-2 and TRBJ2-2, with 10 bases lining up with TRBD1. The CDR3 consists of 14 residues. The V gene end was trimmed by 5 bases and the J gene end by 6 bases; junction bases not matched to a gene: 3. From germline, CDR1 is SGHAT and CDR2 FQNNGV. Written as DNA, the CDR3 is TGTGCCAGCAGCCACGGGACAGGGGCCGGGGAGCTGTTTTTT. This translates into CASSHGTGAGELFF. Full variable domain (rest looked up from reference TRBV11-2 and TRBJ2-2): EAGVAQSPRYKIIEKRQSVAFWCNPISGHATLYWYQQILGQGPKLLIQFQNNGVVDDSQLPKDRFSAERLKGVDSTLKIQPAKLEDSAVYLCASSHGTGAGELFFGEGSRLTVL.

Note on this clonotype: This may come from a read error, since a much larger clone is one base off. The chain employs TRBV20-1 and TRBJ1-5, with D uncertain. The V gene's germline CDR1 is DFQATT and CDR2 SNEGSKA (reference sequence). CDR3 length equals 13 residues. The CDR3 loop reads CSAIEDSNRPQHF. The CDR3 DNA is TGCAGTGCTATCGAGGATAGCAATCGGCCCCAGCATTTT.

This clonotype has ten or more counts. The V gene is TRBV5-1, the J gene TRBJ2-2; D may be TRBD2 (6 bases). The V end was cut by 4 bases, the J end by 1 base, with 14 bases between. The CDR3 length is 16 residues. CDR1 and CDR2 from the germline V gene are SGHRS and YFSETQ. The CDR3 is CASSPGLLQNTGELFF. The CDR3 region has the DNA TGCGCCAGCAGCCCGGGACTCCTACAGAACACCGGGGAGCTGTTTTTT.

There are many counts of this clonotype. CDR3 coding DNA: TGTGCCAGCAGCTTCGACGGTCAACAAGAGACCCAGTACTTC. Its protein is CASSFDGQQETQYF. The rearrangement uses TRBV7-9 and TRBJ2-5, with D unclear. Looked up from germline, CDR1 is SEHNR and CDR2 is FQNEAQ (reference sequence). The CDR3 sequence is 14 residues long. With 3 bases removed from V and 2 bases from J, the gap between germline ends came to 10 bases. Together with reference TRBV7-9 and TRBJ2-5, the CDR3 gives the full variable domain: DTGVSQNPRHKITKRGQNVTFRCDPISEHNRLYWYRQTLGQGPEFLTYFQNEAQLEKSRLLSDRFSAERPKGSFSTLEIQRTEQGDSAMYLCASSFDGQQETQYFGPGTRLLVL.

This clonotype has a count of ten or more. This chain joins TRBV5-1 and TRBJ2-1; D not certain. The germline CDR1 and CDR2 sequences are SGHRS and YFSETQ. V was clipped by 1 base and J by 2 bases, with 13 bases between them. The length of the CDR3 is 16 residues. The CDR3 sequence is CASSLSSLQPYNEQFF. For the CDR3, the DNA is TGCGCCAGCAGCTTGTCCTCGTTACAGCCCTACAATGAGCAGTTCTTC.

The sample holds many counts of this clonotype. The V call is TRBV7-9, the J call TRBJ2-7, with 11 bases identical to TRBD1. This CDR3 contains 15 residues. Germline V gives CDR1 SEHNR, CDR2 FQNEAQ (reference sequence). The V segment lost 4 bases and the J segment 2 bases; nucleotides outside the gene matches: 4. This chain's CDR3 is CASSSWGQGAYEQYF. For the CDR3, the DNA is TGTGCCAGCAGCTCATGGGGACAGGGGGCCTACGAGCAGTACTTC.

This clonotype was counted a few times. The chain combines TRBV28 with TRBJ1-1; 7 nucleotides line up with TRBD1. Trimming removed 5 bases from V and 11 bases from J; junction bases left unmatched: 14. This CDR3 contains 14 residues. The germline V gene has CDR1 MDHEN and CDR2 SYDVKM. CDR3: CASSLSGGRVNAFF. Written as DNA, the CDR3 is TGTGCCAGCAGTCTTTCAGGGGGGAGGGTGAACGCTTTCTTT.

V usage is TRBV15 and J usage is TRBJ1-6; no definite D call. Trimming left V 3 bases short and J 8 bases short, with 11 bases between. Germline lookup yields CDR1 LNHNV and CDR2 YYDKDF (reference sequence). The CDR3 covers 14 residues. The CDR3 DNA sequence: TGTGCCACCAGCAGGGCGGGGAGGGATTCACCCCTCCACTTT. Its protein is CATSRAGRDSPLHF.

The CDR3 region has the DNA TGCGCCAGCAGCACCTCGACTAGCTCCTACGAGCAGTACTTC. It yields the protein CASSTSTSSYEQYF. The V and J genes are TRBV5-1 and TRBJ2-7; tentative D call: TRBD2 (6 bases). The CDR3 is made up of 14 amino acids. V was shortened by 4 bases and J by 0 bases, with 11 bases between the two germline ends. Germline loops: CDR1 SGHRS, CDR2 YFSETQ.

Concerning this clonotype: Given a much more abundant clone one base away, this may be a read error. The chain employs TRBV24-1 and TRBJ2-7; perhaps TRBD1 as D (5 bases). The CDR3 totals 14 residues. Trimming cost V 4 bases and J 4 bases, with 13 bases left between them. Germline CDR1 is KGHDR and CDR2 is SFDVKD. CDR3 coding DNA: TGTGCCACCAGTGACCCTGGACACGGTTACGAGCAGTACTTC. Translated: CATSDPGHGYEQYF.

The chain uses TRBV12-3 or TRBV12-4 and TRBJ1-1; D is undetermined. V lost 6 bases and J lost 0, with 8 bases in between. This CDR3 has 13 amino acids. The CDR3 loop is CASSEILNTEAFF. CDR3 coding DNA: TGTGCCAGCAGCGAGATTCTGAACACTGAAGCTTTCTTT.

The sample holds many counts of this clonotype. J is TRBJ1-4 and V is TRBV30; D not resolved. The germline CDR1 and CDR2 sequences are GTSNPN and SVGIG (reference sequence). This CDR3 is 12 amino acids long. Trimming took off 7 bases at V and 0 bases at J, with 6 bases between the two ends. The CDR3 nucleotides are TGTGCCTTTGGACCAACTAATGAAAAACTGTTTTTT. Its translation: CAFGPTNEKLFF.

This clonotype was observed many times. The rearrangement links TRBV5-6 to TRBJ2-1, with 9 bases matching TRBD1. This CDR3 has 16 residues. Per germline, CDR1 SGHDT and CDR2 YYEEEE. The V segment lost 3 bases and the J segment 3 bases; nucleotides outside the gene matches: 7. As DNA, the CDR3 is TGTGCCAGCAGCTCAAAGGGGGACAGGGTCTACAATGAGCAGTTCTTC. It yields the protein CASSSKGDRVYNEQFF.

This clonotype turned up a few times. The chain employs TRBV18 and TRBJ2-2; 10 bases align to TRBD1. Per the germline V gene, CDR1 is KGHSH and CDR2 is LQKENI. V lost 1 base to trimming and J lost 6 bases; unmatched junction nucleotides: 8. The CDR3 extends over 17 amino acids. Here the CDR3 reads CASSPQAAGQGSGELFF. CDR3 nucleotides: TGTGCCAGCTCACCACAGGCCGCGGGACAGGGGTCCGGGGAGCTGTTTTTT.

This clonotype was counted ten times or more. For the CDR3, the DNA is TGTGCCAGCAGAGGCAGGCTGTTGATCGATCAGCCCCAGCATTTT. This sequence encodes CASRGRLLIDQPQHF. The chain uses TRBV2 and TRBJ1-5; D is undetermined. Trimming stripped 6 bases from V and 5 bases from J, with 17 bases between. Germline V CDR1 and CDR2: SNHLY, FYNNEI. The CDR3 runs to 15 residues.

With regard to this clonotype: Possible read error: a much larger clone is one base away. The chain uses TRBV28 and TRBJ1-2; possibly TRBD1 for D (5 bases). The CDR3 totals 14 residues. Germline CDR1 is MDHEN and CDR2 is SYDVKM. V gave up 11 bases and J gave up 8 bases, with 24 bases separating them. The CDR3 nucleotides read TGTGCCGGCCGCCCTGCCCTGGGGCATTGGGGCTACACCTTC. It specifies CAGRPALGHWGYTF.

This clonotype came up a few times. The chain employs TRBV4-1 and TRBJ1-1, with D tentatively TRBD1 (6 bases). CDR3 length: 16 amino acids. Per the germline V gene, CDR1 is MGHRA and CDR2 is YSYEKL. V lost 3 bases, J lost 4 bases, and 18 bases lay in between. The CDR3 loop reads CASSHQLDSYFTEAFF. CDR3 DNA sequence: TGCGCCAGCAGCCACCAACTGGACAGTTATTTCACTGAAGCTTTCTTT.

This clonotype was detected only a few times. The V call is TRBV7-2, the J call TRBJ1-3; no definite D call. The V end lost 5 bases, the J end lost 2 bases, and 10 bases lay between the germline ends. The germline V gene encodes CDR1 SGHTA and CDR2 FQGNSA. The length of the CDR3 is 14 residues. The CDR3 here is CASSVPTPGNTIYF. The DNA of the CDR3 is TGTGCCAGCAGCGTACCAACTCCTGGAAACACCATATATTTT.

The CDR3 spells CASSTGLSNTIYF. The CDR3 coding sequence is TGTGCCAGCAGTACGGGGTTGTCGAACACCATATATTTT. This rearrangement joins TRBV6-1 to TRBJ1-3; D ambiguous. Trimming removed 5 bases at V and 7 bases at J, with 12 bases between. The CDR3 spans 13 residues. Germline assignment: CDR1 MNHNS and CDR2 SASEGT.

The V gene is TRBV24-1, the J gene TRBJ2-3, with 7 bases that match TRBD1. In germline, CDR1 is KGHDR, CDR2 SFDVKD. CDR3 size: 14 residues. V shed 6 bases, J shed 4 bases, and the junction held 6 bases outside the gene matches. This CDR3 reads CATSFAQGPDTQYF. Written as DNA, the CDR3 is TGTGCCACCAGTTTCGCACAGGGGCCAGATACGCAGTATTTT.

The J gene is TRBJ1-4, the V gene TRBV20-1, with 8 bases fitting TRBD1. V dropped 6 bases and J dropped 8; count of bases not matched to a gene: 8. The germline V gene encodes CDR1 DFQATT and CDR2 SNEGSKA (reference sequence). CDR3 length: 13 amino acids. CDR3 region: CSAPTGGWEKLFF. CDR3 sequence (DNA): TGCAGTGCCCCCACAGGGGGTTGGGAAAAACTGTTTTTT.

This clonotype showed up just a few times. The genes are TRBV20-1 and TRBJ2-5, with D maybe TRBD2 (5 bases). Germline values: CDR1 DFQATT, CDR2 SNEGSKA (reference sequence). Trimming took off 5 bases at V and 7 bases at J, with 20 bases between the two ends. The CDR3 consists of 14 residues. The CDR3 DNA sequence: TGCAGTGCTGCCCCCGGCGAAGGTCGGGGGACCCAGTACTTC. Its translation is CSAAPGEGRGTQYF.

This clonotype was observed a few times. The chain employs TRBV7-9 and TRBJ2-2; D remains ambiguous. Looked up from germline, CDR1 is SEHNR and CDR2 is FQNEAQ (reference sequence). Trimming removed 1 base at V and 1 base at J, with 7 bases between. This CDR3 region has 15 residues. As DNA, the CDR3 is TGTGCCAGCAGCTTAGTGAGCCTGAACACCGGGGAGCTGTTTTTT. Translated: CASSLVSLNTGELFF. The full variable domain, in which reference TRBV7-9 and TRBJ2-2 provide the parts outside the CDR3, is DTGVSQNPRHKITKRGQNVTFRCDPISEHNRLYWYRQTLGQGPEFLTYFQNEAQLEKSRLLSDRFSAERPKGSFSTLEIQRTEQGDSAMYLCASSLVSLNTGELFFGEGSRLTVL.